Listed below are T cell receptor beta chains from one sample, sequenced in a study of cytomegalovirus exposure and HLA in healthy donors. Repertoires were generated with immunoSEQ multiplex PCR, while TCRdb's copy carries only in-frame clones and drops some. The sample includes a few hundred thousand clones, almost 85% seen only once; the top ten take approximately 0.62%. The source material was PBMCs. These receptors were collected from a woman in her forties in good health and CMV-seronegative. Both conserved end residues are part of each CDR3.

>TRBV7-9
CASSYGNTEAFF
>TRBV5-1
CASSLNAGNTEAFF
>TRBV7-2
CASSPTGELFF
>TRBV7-6
CASSRITGGGGQYF
>TRBV19
CASSISGQGFEQYF
>TRBV30
CAWRGYSGTKNSYNEQFF
>TRBV14
CASSQDRGAWVPDTQYF
>TRBV6-1
CASSGFRDSAQHF
>TRBV27
CASNTRDRGLVYEQYF
>TRBV5-4
CASSLDGQNYGYTF
>TRBV13
CASSLALAVYEQYF
>TRBV28
CASRIQGGYEQYF
>TRBV30
CAWRWGDSYNSPLHF
>TRBV9
CASSIASKNTEAFF
>TRBV10-1
CASSRAVGLANTGELFF
>TRBV6-5
CASSQKGENTEAFF